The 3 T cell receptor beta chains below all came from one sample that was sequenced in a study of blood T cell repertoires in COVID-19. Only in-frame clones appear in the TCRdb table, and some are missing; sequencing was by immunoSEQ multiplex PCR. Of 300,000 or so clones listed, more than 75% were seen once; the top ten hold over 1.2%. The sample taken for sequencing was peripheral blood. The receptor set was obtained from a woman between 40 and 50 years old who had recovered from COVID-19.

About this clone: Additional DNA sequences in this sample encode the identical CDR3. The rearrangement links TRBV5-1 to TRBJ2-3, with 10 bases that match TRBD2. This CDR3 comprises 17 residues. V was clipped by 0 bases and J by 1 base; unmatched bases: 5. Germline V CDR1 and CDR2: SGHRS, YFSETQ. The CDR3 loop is CASSLDPAGGGTDTQYF. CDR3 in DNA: TGCGCCAGCAGCTTGGACCCAGCGGGGGGGGGCACAGATACGCAGTATTTT.

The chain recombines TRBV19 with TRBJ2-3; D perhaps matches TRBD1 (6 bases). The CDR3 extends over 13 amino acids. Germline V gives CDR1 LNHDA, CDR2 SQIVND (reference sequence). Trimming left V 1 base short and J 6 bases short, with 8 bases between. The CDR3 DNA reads TGTGCCAGTAGTATAGTCGGACAGGATACGCAGTATTTT. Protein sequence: CASSIVGQDTQYF.

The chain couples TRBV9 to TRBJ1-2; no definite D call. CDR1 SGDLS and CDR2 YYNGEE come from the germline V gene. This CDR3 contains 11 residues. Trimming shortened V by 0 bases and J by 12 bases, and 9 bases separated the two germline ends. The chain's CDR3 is CASSVGGRNTF. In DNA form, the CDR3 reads TGTGCCAGCAGCGTAGGCGGGCGTAACACCTTC. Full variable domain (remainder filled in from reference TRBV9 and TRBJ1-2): DSGVTQTPKHLITATGQRVTLRCSPRSGDLSVYWYQQSLDQGLQFLIQYYNGEERAKGNILERFSAQQFPDLHSELNLSSLELGDSALYFCASSVGGRNTFGSGTRLTVV.